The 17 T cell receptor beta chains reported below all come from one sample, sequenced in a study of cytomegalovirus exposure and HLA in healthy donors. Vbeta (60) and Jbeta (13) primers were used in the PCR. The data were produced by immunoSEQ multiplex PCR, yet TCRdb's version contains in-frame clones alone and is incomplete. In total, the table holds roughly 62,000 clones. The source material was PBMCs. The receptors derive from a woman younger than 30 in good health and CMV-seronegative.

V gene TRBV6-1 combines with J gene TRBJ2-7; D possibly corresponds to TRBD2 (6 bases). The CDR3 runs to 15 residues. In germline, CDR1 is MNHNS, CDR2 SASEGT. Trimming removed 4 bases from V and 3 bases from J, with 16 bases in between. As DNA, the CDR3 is TGTGCCAGCAGTGCAGAGACGGGGGAGTTCTACGAGCAGTACTTC. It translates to CASSAETGEFYEQYF.

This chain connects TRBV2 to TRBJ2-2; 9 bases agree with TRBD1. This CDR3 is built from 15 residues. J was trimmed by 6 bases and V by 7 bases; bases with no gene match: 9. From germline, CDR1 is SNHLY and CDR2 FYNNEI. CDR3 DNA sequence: TGTGCCAGCAATAAGGGACAGGGAAAGGCCGGGGAGCTGTTTTTT. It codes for CASNKGQGKAGELFF.

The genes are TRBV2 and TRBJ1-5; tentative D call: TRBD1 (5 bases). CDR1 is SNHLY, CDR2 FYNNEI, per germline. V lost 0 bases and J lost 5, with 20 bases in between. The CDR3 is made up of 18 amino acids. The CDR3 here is CASSEAWGTSWRDQPQHF. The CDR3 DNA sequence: TGTGCCAGCAGTGAAGCTTGGGGGACGAGTTGGAGGGATCAGCCCCAGCATTTT.

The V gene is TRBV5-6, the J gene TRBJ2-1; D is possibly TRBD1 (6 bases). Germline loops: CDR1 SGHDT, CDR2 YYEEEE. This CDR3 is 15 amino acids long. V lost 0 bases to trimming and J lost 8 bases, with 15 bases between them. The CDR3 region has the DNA TGTGCCAGCAGCTTGGTCGATAGGGGGATCGATGAGCAGTTCTTC. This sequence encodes CASSLVDRGIDEQFF.

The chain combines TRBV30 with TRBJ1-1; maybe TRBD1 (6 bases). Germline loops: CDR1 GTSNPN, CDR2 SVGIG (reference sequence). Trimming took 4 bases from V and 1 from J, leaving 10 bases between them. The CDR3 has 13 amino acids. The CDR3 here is CAWNGQRNTEAFF. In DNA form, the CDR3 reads TGTGCCTGGAATGGACAGCGGAACACTGAAGCTTTCTTT.

CDR3 sequence: CASSLAGGPYTEAFF. The CDR3 nucleotides are TGTGCCAGCAGCTTAGCAGGGGGGCCATACACTGAAGCTTTCTTT. The V gene is TRBV13, the J gene TRBJ1-1; 7 bases line up with TRBD1. The V gene end was trimmed by 1 base and the J gene end by 3 bases; junction bases not matched to a gene: 5. Germline-derived CDR1 and CDR2 are PRHDT and FYEKMQ (reference sequence). The CDR3 length is 15 residues.

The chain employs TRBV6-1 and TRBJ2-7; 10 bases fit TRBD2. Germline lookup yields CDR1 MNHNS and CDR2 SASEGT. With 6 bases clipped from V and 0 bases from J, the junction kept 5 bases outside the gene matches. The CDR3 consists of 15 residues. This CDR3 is CASRQLAGSSYEQYF. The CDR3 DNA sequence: TGTGCCAGCAGACAACTAGCGGGAAGCTCCTACGAGCAGTACTTC.

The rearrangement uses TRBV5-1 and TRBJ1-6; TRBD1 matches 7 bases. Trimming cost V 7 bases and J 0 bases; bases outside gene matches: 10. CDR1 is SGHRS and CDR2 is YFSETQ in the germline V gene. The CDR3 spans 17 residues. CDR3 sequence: CASAGTEISSYNSPLHF. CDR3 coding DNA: TGCGCCAGCGCCGGGACAGAGATCAGCTCCTATAATTCACCCCTCCACTTT.

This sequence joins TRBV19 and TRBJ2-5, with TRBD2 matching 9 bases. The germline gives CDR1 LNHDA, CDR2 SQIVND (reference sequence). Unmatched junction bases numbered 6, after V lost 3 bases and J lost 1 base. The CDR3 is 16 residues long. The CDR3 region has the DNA TGTGCCAGTAGTATGCGAGCGGGAGGCCTCCAAGAGACCCAGTACTTC. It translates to CASSMRAGGLQETQYF. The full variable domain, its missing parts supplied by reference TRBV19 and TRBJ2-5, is DGGITQSPKYLFRKEGQNVTLSCEQNLNHDAMYWYRQDPGQGLRLIYYSQIVNDFQKGDIAEGYSVSREKKESFPLTVTSAQKNPTAFYLCASSMRAGGLQETQYFGPGTRLLVL.

CDR3 sequence reads: CSASLQGKLFF. CDR3 bases: TGCAGTGCCTCTCTACAGGGAAAACTGTTTTTT. The chain combines TRBV20-1 with TRBJ1-4; maybe TRBD1 (6 bases). The CDR3 covers 11 residues. Germline V gene sequence: CDR1 DFQATT, CDR2 SNEGSKA (reference sequence). V lost 6 bases to trimming and J lost 10 bases, with 12 bases between them.

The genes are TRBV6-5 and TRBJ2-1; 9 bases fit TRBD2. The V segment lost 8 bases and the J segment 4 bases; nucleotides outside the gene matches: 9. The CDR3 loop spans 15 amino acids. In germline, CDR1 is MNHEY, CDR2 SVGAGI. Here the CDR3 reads CASSRAGGGYNEQFF. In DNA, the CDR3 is TGTGCCAGCTCCCGAGCGGGAGGAGGGTACAATGAGCAGTTCTTC.

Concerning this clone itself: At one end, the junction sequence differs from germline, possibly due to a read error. CDR3 amino acids: CASSWGRGNGNQHQHF. The CDR3 bases are TGTGCCAGCAGTTGGGGAAGGGGGAACGGAAATCAGCACCAGCATTTT. The chain employs TRBV6-5 and TRBJ1-5; tentative D call: TRBD1 (6 bases). This CDR3 spans 16 amino acids. Germline V gene data show CDR1 as MNHEY and CDR2 as SVGAGI.

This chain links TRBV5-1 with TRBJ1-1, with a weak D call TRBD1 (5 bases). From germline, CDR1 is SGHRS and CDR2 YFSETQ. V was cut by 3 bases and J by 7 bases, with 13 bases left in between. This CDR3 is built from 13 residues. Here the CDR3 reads CASSSQGKIEAFF. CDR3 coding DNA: TGCGCCAGCAGCTCCCAGGGAAAGATTGAAGCTTTCTTT.

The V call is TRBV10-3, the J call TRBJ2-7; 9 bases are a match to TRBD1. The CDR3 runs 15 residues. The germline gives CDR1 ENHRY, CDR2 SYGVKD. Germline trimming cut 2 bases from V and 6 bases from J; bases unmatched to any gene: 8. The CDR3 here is CAISELGTGPSEQYF. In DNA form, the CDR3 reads TGTGCCATCAGTGAGCTGGGGACAGGGCCCAGCGAGCAGTACTTC.

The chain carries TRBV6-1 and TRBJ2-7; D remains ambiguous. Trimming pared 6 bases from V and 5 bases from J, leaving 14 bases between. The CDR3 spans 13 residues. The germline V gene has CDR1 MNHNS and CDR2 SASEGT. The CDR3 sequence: CASSLAPYHEQYF. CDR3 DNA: TGTGCCAGCAGCCTCGCTCCCTACCACGAGCAGTACTTC.

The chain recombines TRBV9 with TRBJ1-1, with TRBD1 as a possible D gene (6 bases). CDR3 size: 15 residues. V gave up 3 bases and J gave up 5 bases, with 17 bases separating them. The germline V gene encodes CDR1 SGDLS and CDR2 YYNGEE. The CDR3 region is CASSAHRGARTEAFF. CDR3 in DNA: TGTGCCAGCAGCGCCCATCGGGGGGCACGAACTGAAGCTTTCTTT.

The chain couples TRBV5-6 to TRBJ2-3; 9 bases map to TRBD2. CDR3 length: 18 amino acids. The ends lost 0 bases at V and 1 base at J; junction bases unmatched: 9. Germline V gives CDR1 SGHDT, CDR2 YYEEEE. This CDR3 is CASSLGRGGLDGTDTQYF. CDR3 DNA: TGTGCCAGCAGCTTGGGGCGGGGGGGCTTGGATGGCACAGATACGCAGTATTTT.